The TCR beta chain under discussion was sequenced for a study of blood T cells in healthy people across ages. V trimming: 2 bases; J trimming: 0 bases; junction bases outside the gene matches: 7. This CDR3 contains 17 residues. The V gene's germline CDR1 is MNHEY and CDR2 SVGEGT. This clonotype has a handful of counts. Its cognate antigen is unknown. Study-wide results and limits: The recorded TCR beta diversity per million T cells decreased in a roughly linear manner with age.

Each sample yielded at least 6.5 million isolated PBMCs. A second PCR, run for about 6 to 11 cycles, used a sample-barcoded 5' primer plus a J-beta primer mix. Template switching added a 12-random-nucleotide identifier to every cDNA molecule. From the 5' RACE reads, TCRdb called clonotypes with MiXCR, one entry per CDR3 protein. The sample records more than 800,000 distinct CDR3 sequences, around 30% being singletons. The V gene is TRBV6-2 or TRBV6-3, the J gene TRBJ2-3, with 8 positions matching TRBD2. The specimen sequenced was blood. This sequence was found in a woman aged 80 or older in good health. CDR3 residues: CASSYIGGRLSTDTQYF. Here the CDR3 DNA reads TGTGCCAGCAGTTACATCGGCGGGAGGCTTAGCACAGATACGCAGTATTTT.